These 28 T cell receptor beta chains share one sample of origin, sequenced in a study of Ad26.COV2.S vaccination and SARS-CoV-2 variants. Treatment noted: about 20 received Ad26.COV2.S at low or high dose, single or two shots; about 5 received placebo; per-sample allocation not given. Sampling was done on day 63 after the first vaccine or placebo injection. The assay was immunoSEQ multiplex PCR, and TCRdb's table has in-frame clones only and misses some. The top ten clones hold approximately 12% of a sample with around 300,000 clones, roughly 90% of them seen once. The sequencing used peripheral blood, collected in a trial of Ad26.COV2.S vaccine versus placebo. The receptors shown here come from a person between 18 and 65 years old who received the Ad26.COV2.S COVID-19 vaccine or a placebo.

The chain is built from TRBV7-2 and TRBJ2-1; 11 bases line up with TRBD2. Germline CDR1 and CDR2: SGHTA and FQGNSA. The CDR3 covers 14 residues. The V gene end was trimmed by 6 bases and the J gene end by 5 bases; junction bases not matched to a gene: 3. CDR3 region: CASRGTSGDNEQFF. CDR3 DNA sequence: TGTGCCAGCAGAGGGACTAGCGGTGACAATGAGCAGTTCTTC.

The J gene is TRBJ2-7, the V gene TRBV5-4, with 8 bases lining up with TRBD2. Germline assignment: CDR1 SGHNT and CDR2 YYREEE (reference sequence). Germline trimming cut 0 bases from V and 6 bases from J; bases unmatched to any gene: 11. The CDR3 contains 16 residues. The CDR3 nucleotides are TGTGCCAGCAGCTTGGGTCGGGGAGGGGGACTAGTCGAGCAGTACTTC. Protein product: CASSLGRGGGLVEQYF. Filled out from reference TRBV5-4 and TRBJ2-7, the complete variable domain reads ETGVTQSPTHLIKTRGQQVTLRCSSQSGHNTVSWYQQALGQGPQFIFQYYREEENGRGNFPPRFSGLQFPNYSSELNVNALELDDSALYLCASSLGRGGGLVEQYFGPGTRLTVT.

This chain links TRBV7-2 with TRBJ2-2, with D hard to call. The CDR3 covers 15 residues. Germline CDR1 reads SGHTA; CDR2 reads FQGNSA. Trimming shortened V by 5 bases and J by 5 bases, and 15 bases separated the two germline ends. The CDR3 DNA reads TGTGCCAGCAGCCCCGACCCTGATTCGACCGGGGAGCTGTTTTTT. Amino acid sequence: CASSPDPDSTGELFF.

V is TRBV6-1 and J is TRBJ1-1; weak D call: TRBD1 (6 bases). The germline gives CDR1 MNHNS, CDR2 SASEGT. The CDR3 covers 15 residues. Trimming cost V 2 bases and J 6 bases, with 16 bases left between them. The CDR3 spells CASSEWGGRPAEAFF. In nucleotides, the CDR3 is TGTGCCAGCAGTGAATGGGGGGGGCGTCCGGCTGAAGCTTTCTTT.

The chain carries TRBV15 and TRBJ2-7; D may match TRBD1 or TRBD2 (5 bases each). From germline, CDR1 is LNHNV and CDR2 YYDKDF (reference sequence). Trimming took off 5 bases at V and 2 bases at J, with 10 bases between the two ends. The CDR3 length is 13 residues. CDR3 nucleotide sequence: TGTGCCACCAGCGGCAGGGACGCCTACGAGCAGTACTTC. Protein: CATSGRDAYEQYF.

V is TRBV2 and J is TRBJ2-3; perhaps TRBD2 as D (5 bases). Between the trimmed V and J ends, which lost 8 bases and 7 bases, there was a span of 28 bases. The CDR3 consists of 17 residues. Germline V lookup: CDR1 SNHLY, CDR2 FYNNEI. The CDR3 region has the DNA TGTGCCAGCCGGTTTCCGCAAAGCGGAGTAAGAGAGAATACGCAGTATTTT. Amino acids: CASRFPQSGVRENTQYF.

The chain employs TRBV6-5 and TRBJ1-4; D gene uncertain. The CDR3 runs 13 residues. Trimming cost V 8 bases and J 8 bases, with 15 bases left between them. The germline CDR1 and CDR2 sequences are MNHEY and SVGAGI. The CDR3 is CASGFQTSEKLFF. As DNA, the CDR3 is TGTGCCAGCGGGTTCCAGACCTCCGAAAAACTGTTTTTT.

V is TRBV19 and J is TRBJ2-7, with TRBD2 matching over 8 bases. The trim removed 5 bases at V and 7 bases at J, leaving 10 bases unmatched. This CDR3 spans 14 amino acids. Germline V gene data show CDR1 as LNHDA and CDR2 as SQIVND (reference sequence). CDR3 DNA: TGTGCCAGTAGTTGGGGTAGCGGGGACCTGGAGCAGTACTTC. This gives the protein CASSWGSGDLEQYF. Based on the CDR3 plus reference TRBV19 and TRBJ2-7, the full variable domain is DGGITQSPKYLFRKEGQNVTLSCEQNLNHDAMYWYRQDPGQGLRLIYYSQIVNDFQKGDIAEGYSVSREKKESFPLTVTSAQKNPTAFYLCASSWGSGDLEQYFGPGTRLTVT.

The V and J genes are TRBV19 and TRBJ2-7; weak D call: TRBD1 (6 bases). The CDR3 sequence is 13 residues long. V was pared by 3 bases and J by 6 bases, with 12 bases between. The V gene's germline CDR1 is LNHDA and CDR2 SQIVND (reference sequence). The CDR3 DNA is TGTGCCAGTAGTATGGGGGCGATTTCCGAGCAGTACTTC. Translating gives CASSMGAISEQYF.

This chain joins TRBV24-1 and TRBJ2-2; 14 bases are a match to TRBD2. Germline CDR1 reads KGHDR; CDR2 reads SFDVKD. The CDR3 consists of 18 residues. After removal of 4 bases from V and 2 bases from J, the junction contained 5 bases not matched to a gene. In nucleotides, the CDR3 is TGTGCCACCAGTGAATGGACTAGCGGGGGGAAAAACACCGGGGAGCTGTTTTTT. As protein: CATSEWTSGGKNTGELFF.

The CDR3 here is CASRRLTGEPEAFF. The DNA of the CDR3 is TGTGCCAGCAGACGATTGACAGGGGAGCCTGAAGCTTTCTTT. The chain has TRBV5-6 and TRBJ1-1; 8 nucleotides match TRBD1. CDR1 and CDR2 (germline): SGHDT, YYEEEE. Unmatched junction bases numbered 9, after V lost 5 bases and J lost 6 bases. CDR3 length: 14 residues.

V is TRBV19 and J is TRBJ1-5, with TRBD1 as a possible D gene (6 bases). The CDR3 covers 16 residues. The germline V gene has CDR1 LNHDA and CDR2 SQIVND (reference sequence). V was cut by 5 bases and J by 2 bases, with 16 bases left in between. The CDR3 spells CASSFARTDGNQPQHF. CDR3 bases: TGTGCCAGTAGTTTTGCCAGGACAGACGGCAATCAGCCCCAGCATTTT. Full variable domain (rest looked up from reference TRBV19 and TRBJ1-5): DGGITQSPKYLFRKEGQNVTLSCEQNLNHDAMYWYRQDPGQGLRLIYYSQIVNDFQKGDIAEGYSVSREKKESFPLTVTSAQKNPTAFYLCASSFARTDGNQPQHFGDGTRLSIL.

This clone was counted a few times. The gene calls are TRBV27 and TRBJ2-7, with 9 bases aligning to TRBD2. Germline V gene lookup returns CDR1 MNHEY and CDR2 SMNVEV (reference sequence). V lost 2 bases and J lost 5; bases outside the gene matches: 4. The CDR3 loop spans 14 amino acids. DNA for the CDR3: TGTGCCAGCAGTTTAGATCCTAGCGGGGACGAGCAGTACTTC. It codes for CASSLDPSGDEQYF.

The chain employs TRBV28 and TRBJ1-2, with 9 bases aligning to TRBD1. CDR3 size: 11 residues. Germline CDR1 MDHEN, CDR2 SYDVKM. The V and J ends lost 3 bases and 11 bases, in that order; junction bases with no gene match: 1. As DNA, the CDR3 is TGTGCCAGCAGTTTGGACAGGGGATACACCTTC. Residues: CASSLDRGYTF.

The chain couples TRBV11-2 to TRBJ1-2; 7 bases agree with TRBD1. The CDR3 contains 14 residues. Germline CDR1 reads SGHAT; CDR2 reads FQNNGV. With V trimmed by 5 bases and J by 3 bases, 6 bases remained unmatched. This chain's CDR3 is CASSPGTAHYGYTF. The CDR3 region has the DNA TGTGCCAGCAGCCCCGGGACAGCCCACTATGGCTACACCTTC.

The chain employs TRBV10-2 and TRBJ2-5; TRBD2 might be the D (6 bases). The germline V gene has CDR1 WSHSY and CDR2 SAAADI. V was trimmed by 6 bases and J by 10 bases, leaving 18 bases between them. This CDR3 has 13 residues. The CDR3 DNA reads as TGCGCCAGCAGCGCGGGACCCCTAAGGGACCAGTACTTC. Its translation: CASSAGPLRDQYF.

The chain links TRBV5-5 to TRBJ2-7; D tentatively reads TRBD1 or TRBD2 (5 bases each). Trimming left V 4 bases short and J 7 bases short, with 15 bases between. Looked up from germline, CDR1 is SGHKS and CDR2 is YYEKEE (reference sequence). The CDR3 loop spans 13 amino acids. The CDR3 DNA sequence: TGTGCCAGCAGCCTTACAGGAGAGGGTGAGCAGTACTTC. The encoded protein is CASSLTGEGEQYF.

V gene TRBV4-1 combines with J gene TRBJ1-5; no reliable D call. CDR3 length equals 16 residues. The germline V and J ends were trimmed by 4 bases and 1 base, with 14 bases remaining between them. The germline V gene encodes CDR1 MGHRA and CDR2 YSYEKL. CDR3 region: CASSPSMQLSNQPQHF. DNA of the CDR3: TGCGCCAGCAGCCCCTCAATGCAGTTGAGCAATCAGCCCCAGCATTTT.

This chain links TRBV7-2 with TRBJ2-1; 10 nucleotides line up with TRBD2. Germline V gene lookup returns CDR1 SGHTA and CDR2 FQGNSA. This CDR3 contains 15 residues. Germline trimming cut 4 bases from V and 7 bases from J; bases unmatched to any gene: 7. CDR3 sequence reads: CASSWERGGLNEQFF. In nucleotides, the CDR3 is TGTGCCAGCAGCTGGGAGCGGGGGGGCCTAAATGAGCAGTTCTTC.

The V call is TRBV9, the J call TRBJ2-7, with 7 bases fitting TRBD1. CDR1 SGDLS and CDR2 YYNGEE come from the germline V gene. This CDR3 has 16 residues. J gave up 1 base and V 3 bases, and 10 bases lay outside the gene matches. The CDR3 sequence: CASSGETGQGSYEQYF. CDR3 sequence (DNA): TGTGCCAGCAGCGGAGAGACAGGGCAAGGTTCCTACGAGCAGTACTTC.

V usage is TRBV4-1 and J usage is TRBJ1-4; 8 nucleotides match TRBD1. This CDR3 is 16 amino acids long. After removal of 4 bases from V and 8 bases from J, the junction contained 12 bases not matched to a gene. CDR1 and CDR2 from the germline V gene are MGHRA and YSYEKL. The CDR3 here is CASSPGTGGGFEKLFF. The CDR3 DNA sequence: TGCGCCAGCAGCCCCGGGACAGGAGGGGGGTTCGAAAAACTGTTTTTT.

V and J are TRBV9 and TRBJ2-7; a possible D gene is TRBD2 (6 bases). Trimming left V 4 bases short and J 5 bases short, with 13 bases between. Germline V CDR1 and CDR2: SGDLS, YYNGEE. The CDR3 extends over 13 amino acids. The CDR3 sequence: CASSSRGGDEQYF. As DNA, the CDR3 is TGTGCCAGCAGCTCCCGTGGCGGGGACGAGCAGTACTTC.

For the CDR3, the DNA is TGTGCCAGCAGTTTACTGATGGAGGGGTTAGCCAAAAACATTCAGTACTTC. It encodes CASSLLMEGLAKNIQYF. The gene calls are TRBV28 and TRBJ2-4, with TRBD2 as a possible D gene (6 bases). The CDR3 contains 17 residues. The ends were cut back, 2 bases at V and 0 bases at J, with 14 bases in the middle. CDR1 is MDHEN and CDR2 is SYDVKM in the germline V gene. Full variable domain (remainder filled in from reference TRBV28 and TRBJ2-4): DVKVTQSSRYLVKRTGEKVFLECVQDMDHENMFWYRQDPGLGLRLIYFSYDVKMKEKGDIPEGYSVSREKKERFSLILESASTNQTSMYLCASSLLMEGLAKNIQYFGAGTRLSVL.

This sequence joins TRBV7-2 and TRBJ2-7, with D possibly being TRBD2 (6 bases). Trimming removed 5 bases at V and 3 bases at J, with 14 bases between. Per the germline V gene, CDR1 is SGHTA and CDR2 is FQGNSA. The CDR3 is 14 amino acids. The DNA of the CDR3 is TGTGCCAGCAGCCCACACGGGACTTACTACGAGCAGTACTTC. Its translation: CASSPHGTYYEQYF. The full variable domain, completed using reference TRBV7-2 and TRBJ2-7, is GAGVSQSPSNKVTEKGKDVELRCDPISGHTALYWYRQSLGQGLEFLIYFQGNSAPDKSGLPSDRFSAERTGGSVSTLTIQRTQQEDSAVYLCASSPHGTYYEQYFGPGTRLTVT.

The rearrangement uses TRBV7-8 and TRBJ1-5; the D is unclear. Trimming shortened V by 3 bases and J by 0 bases, and 12 bases separated the two germline ends. Germline V CDR1 and CDR2: SGHVS, FQNEAQ. This CDR3 has 16 residues. The CDR3 region is CASSFSHDRSNQPQHF. DNA for the CDR3: TGTGCCAGCAGCTTTTCTCACGACCGTAGCAATCAGCCCCAGCATTTT.

This clone has more than one count but fewer than ten. This sample also contains other DNA sequences that code for the same CDR3. The chain joins TRBV19 to TRBJ2-7, with D possibly being TRBD2 (6 bases). Trimming took 3 bases from V and 1 from J, leaving 7 bases between them. This CDR3 region has 13 residues. Germline V lookup: CDR1 LNHDA, CDR2 SQIVND (reference sequence). This chain's CDR3 is CASSIGGSYEQYF. DNA of the CDR3: TGTGCCAGTAGTATCGGGGGTTCCTACGAGCAGTACTTC.

This chain joins TRBV7-8 and TRBJ2-7; D unclear. Trimming cost V 1 base and J 6 bases, with 7 bases left between them. Germline V gene sequence: CDR1 SGHVS, CDR2 FQNEAQ. This CDR3 spans 12 amino acids. In DNA form, the CDR3 reads TGTGCCAGCAGCTTAGATTCGGTCGAGCAGTACTTC. Translation: CASSLDSVEQYF.

The J gene is TRBJ2-1, the V gene TRBV23-1, with 12 positions matching TRBD2. TRBV23-1 qualifies as an ORF whose function is uncertain. V shed 2 bases and J 0 bases; nucleotides not matched to a gene: 5. This CDR3 region has 18 residues. CDR3 DNA sequence: TGCGCCAGCAGTCAACCACTAGCGGGGGGTTCCTCCTACAATGAGCAGTTCTTC. It specifies CASSQPLAGGSSYNEQFF.